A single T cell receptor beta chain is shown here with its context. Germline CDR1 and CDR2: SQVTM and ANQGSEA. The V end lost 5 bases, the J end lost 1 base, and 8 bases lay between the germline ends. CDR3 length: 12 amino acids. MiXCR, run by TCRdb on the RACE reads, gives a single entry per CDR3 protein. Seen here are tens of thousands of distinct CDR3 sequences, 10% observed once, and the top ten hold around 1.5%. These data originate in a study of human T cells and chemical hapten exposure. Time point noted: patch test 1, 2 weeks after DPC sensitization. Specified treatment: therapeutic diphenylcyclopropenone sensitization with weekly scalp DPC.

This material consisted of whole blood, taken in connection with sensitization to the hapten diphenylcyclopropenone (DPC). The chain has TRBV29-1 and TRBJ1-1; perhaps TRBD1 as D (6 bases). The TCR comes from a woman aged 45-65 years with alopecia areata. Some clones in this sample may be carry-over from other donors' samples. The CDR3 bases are TGCAGCGTTCCACAGGGGAACACTGAAGCTTTCTTT. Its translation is CSVPQGNTEAFF.